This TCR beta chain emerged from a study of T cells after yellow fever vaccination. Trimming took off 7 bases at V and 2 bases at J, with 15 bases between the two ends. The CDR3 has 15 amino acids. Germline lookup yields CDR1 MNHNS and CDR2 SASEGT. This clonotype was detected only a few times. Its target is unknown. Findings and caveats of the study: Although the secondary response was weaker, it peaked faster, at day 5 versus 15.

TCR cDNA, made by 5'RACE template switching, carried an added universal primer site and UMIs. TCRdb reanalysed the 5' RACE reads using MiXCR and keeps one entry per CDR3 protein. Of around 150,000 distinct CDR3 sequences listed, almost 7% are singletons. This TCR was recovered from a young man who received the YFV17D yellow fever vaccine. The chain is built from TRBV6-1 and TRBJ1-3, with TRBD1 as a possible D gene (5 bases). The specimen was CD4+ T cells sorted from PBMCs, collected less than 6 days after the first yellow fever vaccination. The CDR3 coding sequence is TGTGCCAGCAACCACCAGGGAATTGCTGGAAACACCATATATTTT. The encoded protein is CASNHQGIAGNTIYF.